This record looks at one T cell receptor beta chain sequence and its context. The antigen is not known. CDR3 size: 13 residues. Trimming shortened V by 4 bases and J by 0 bases, and 6 bases separated the two germline ends. Germline CDR1 reads SGHTA; CDR2 reads FQGTGA. These data come from a study of shared clonotypes between healthy human individuals. Study context: The cohort comprised a couple of women and a few men. Their ages spanned 18 to 49 years.

Findings of the study overall: Against clonotypes common to all four donors, non-shared ones had lower generation probabilities. Across a handful of donors, naive CD4 shared 5% to 5.5%, naive CD8 around 3.5%, memory CD4 about 2.5%, memory CD8 under 0.5%. Memory subsets generally showed smaller estimated richness than naive subsets did.

Profiling relied on immunoSEQ multiplex PCR, and the TCRdb table lists in-frame clones only, not all of them. The repertoire consists of 2 million to 2.5 million clones, with over 85% occurring once and the leading ten covering 0.39%. The sequence came from a man aged 18 to 29 in good health. Some clones in this sample may be carry-over from other donors' samples. The V and J genes are TRBV7-3 and TRBJ1-2; D remains ambiguous. Material for sequencing was naive CD4+ T cells from PBMCs. Subset in this sample: CD45RA+ positively selected. CDR3 coding DNA: TGTGCCAGCAGCTCGGCGACTAACTATGGCTACACCTTC. It specifies CASSSATNYGYTF.